This is a list of T cell receptor beta chains from one sample in a study of T cell repertoires in cytomegalovirus infection. Their antigens remain unidentified. TCRdb re-called the reads through MiXCR, storing one row per CDR3 protein. The sample holds 110,000 or so distinct CDR3 sequences, about 33% seen once. The sequencing used CD8+ T cells from cultured PBMCs, collected from culture after CMV antigen stimulation. These receptor sequences come from a human donor in good health (CMV status not recorded). Some clones in this sample may be carry-over from other donors' samples. CDR3s include the opening cysteine and the closing phenylalanine or tryptophan. The D gene is left open where the match is weak. Clone size appears in some rows only: once, few, many, or a class for an expanded clone.

DNA	CDR3	D	V	J	size
TGTGCCAGCAGCTCCGTGGGGACATTCTATGGCTACACCTTC	CASSSVGTFYGYTF	.	TRBV7-9	TRBJ1-2	.
TGTGCCAGCAGTTTAACGTCGCCTGGAAACACCATATATTTT	CASSLTSPGNTIYF	.	TRBV12-3/TRBV12-4	TRBJ1-3	.
TGTGCCAGCAGCTTACGAGGGGGCGCCTACAATGAGCAGTTCTTC	CASSLRGGAYNEQFF	TRBD1	TRBV7-2	TRBJ2-1	.
TGTGCCAGCAGCCCTGGGACAGGATACGAGCAGTACTTC	CASSPGTGYEQYF	TRBD1	TRBV27	TRBJ2-7	.
TGCGCCAGCAGCTCGGCGGGGGGGGTCTACGAGCAGTACTTC	CASSSAGGVYEQYF	TRBD2	TRBV4-1	TRBJ2-7	.
TGTGCCAGCAGCATACCAAGCGGGGAGGCAGATACGCAGTATTTT	CASSIPSGEADTQYF	TRBD2	TRBV28	TRBJ2-3	.
TGTGCCAGCAGGGGACCAACCGGGACAGGCTACGGGTATAATTCACCCCTCCACTTT	CASRGPTGTGYGYNSPLHF	TRBD1	TRBV2	TRBJ1-6	few
TGTGCCAGCAGTGCGGGCGCAAAGAACACCGGGGAGCTGTTTTTT	CASSAGAKNTGELFF	.	TRBV25-1	TRBJ2-2	.
TGCGCCAGCAGCCCTGACAGGGGGGAGAAAGACGAGCAGTACTTC	CASSPDRGEKDEQYF	TRBD1	TRBV5-1	TRBJ2-7	few
TGTGCCAGCAGCTTAGTTAGGGGTCTGGCAGATACGCAGTATTTT	CASSLVRGLADTQYF	.	TRBV7-8	TRBJ2-3	many
TGTGCCAGCAGTTTGGGCAGGGAGCAGTTCTTC	CASSLGREQFF	.	TRBV6-1	TRBJ2-1	.
TGTGCCATCGGGCCGATCCCTGGGAACTATGGCTACACCTTC	CAIGPIPGNYGYTF	.	TRBV10-3	TRBJ1-2	few
TGCGCCAGCAGCCAAGGGAGGCAGGGGAATTCACCCCTCCACTTT	CASSQGRQGNSPLHF	.	TRBV4-3	TRBJ1-6	few
TGTGCCAGCAGTTACACCCCAAACTTGAACACTGAAGCTTTCTTT	CASSYTPNLNTEAFF	.	TRBV6-6	TRBJ1-1	many
TGCGCCAGCAGCCAAGATTATACCTCCACAGATACGCAGTATTTT	CASSQDYTSTDTQYF	.	TRBV4-3	TRBJ2-3	.
TGTGCCAGCAGCTTAGCGGTGGGGGCCGACTATGGCTACACCTTC	CASSLAVGADYGYTF	.	TRBV7-6	TRBJ1-2	few
TGTGCCAGCAGCTCTACAGGGACCTCCTACAATGAGCAGTTCTTC	CASSSTGTSYNEQFF	.	TRBV13	TRBJ2-1	.
TGTGCCAGCAGCTCACCGGGTAGGGAGCCGGACACCGGGGAGCTGTTTTTT	CASSSPGREPDTGELFF	.	TRBV7-2	TRBJ2-2	once
TGCAGTGCTCCGTCACGGACAGGACCCCTCATATATGGCTACACCTTC	CSAPSRTGPLIYGYTF	TRBD1	TRBV20-1	TRBJ1-2	once
TGTGCCAGCAGTTTACTCAGGGCCTACGAGCAGTACTTC	CASSLLRAYEQYF	.	TRBV12-3/TRBV12-4	TRBJ2-7	.
TGTGCCAGCAGCTTAAACAGGGGGGTACCTCAAGAGACCCAGTACTTC	CASSLNRGVPQETQYF	TRBD1	TRBV7-2	TRBJ2-5	.
TGTGCCACAATGCAGGGGACCTACGAGCAGTACTTC	CATMQGTYEQYF	.	TRBV2	TRBJ2-7	.
TGTGCCAGCAGTTACTCGACGTGGGGGCGGTCCACCGGGGAGCTGTTTTTT	CASSYSTWGRSTGELFF	.	TRBV6-5	TRBJ2-2	.
TGTGCCAGCAGCCCACTAGCGGGGGATAAACTCGAGCAGTTCTTC	CASSPLAGDKLEQFF	TRBD2	TRBV6-1	TRBJ2-1	many
TGTGCCAGTAGTATAGCCAGCCAGTACGGAGAGACCCAGTACTTC	CASSIASQYGETQYF	.	TRBV19	TRBJ2-5	many
TGCAGCGTGGAACTTACCGACAGGGAGGACTACGAGCAGTACTTC	CSVELTDREDYEQYF	.	TRBV29-1	TRBJ2-7	.
TGTGCCAGCAGTGAAGCGGAACAGAGGAACACTGAAGCTTTCTTT	CASSEAEQRNTEAFF	.	TRBV2	TRBJ1-1	few
TGTGCCAGCAGGGGACAGGGGGCCCACTCCCCTTACGAGCAGTACTTC	CASRGQGAHSPYEQYF	TRBD1	TRBV28	TRBJ2-7	.
TGTGCCAGCGGGCCTAGCGGGGGGGGCGGGGAGCTGTTTTTT	CASGPSGGGGELFF	TRBD2	TRBV6-1	TRBJ2-2	many
TGTGCCAGCAGCTTAGCGGACAGGATCCGCATAGAGGAGCAGTACTTC	CASSLADRIRIEEQYF	TRBD1	TRBV7-6	TRBJ2-7	few
TGTGCCAGCAGTTTAGGCGAAAGGGAAGAGACCCAGTACTTC	CASSLGEREETQYF	.	TRBV12-3/TRBV12-4	TRBJ2-5	once
TGTGCCAGCAGTCCGGCCCCGTTGCTAGATGGCTACACCTTC	CASSPAPLLDGYTF	.	TRBV12-3/TRBV12-4	TRBJ1-2	.
TGTGCCAGTAGTAAGGGACTAGCGGGGATCAATGAGCAGTTCTTC	CASSKGLAGINEQFF	TRBD2	TRBV19	TRBJ2-1	.
TGTGCCAGCAGTTTAGGGGGTTATCAGCCCCAGCATTTT	CASSLGGYQPQHF	.	TRBV12-3/TRBV12-4	TRBJ1-5	few
TGTGCCAGCAGTTACGGATTAGGGGACTATGGCTACACCTTC	CASSYGLGDYGYTF	.	TRBV6-5	TRBJ1-2	many
TGTGCCAGCAGCTTATCAGGGGGCGTTGGGGAGACCCAGTACTTC	CASSLSGGVGETQYF	TRBD1	TRBV7-6	TRBJ2-5	.